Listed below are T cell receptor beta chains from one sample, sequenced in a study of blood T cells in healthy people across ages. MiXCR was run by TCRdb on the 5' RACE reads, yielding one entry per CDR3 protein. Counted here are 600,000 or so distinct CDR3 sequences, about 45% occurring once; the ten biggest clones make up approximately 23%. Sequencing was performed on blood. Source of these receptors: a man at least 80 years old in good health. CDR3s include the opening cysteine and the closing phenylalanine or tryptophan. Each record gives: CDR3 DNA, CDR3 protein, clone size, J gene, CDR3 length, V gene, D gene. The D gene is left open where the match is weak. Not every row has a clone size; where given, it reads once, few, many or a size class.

CDR3 DNA: TGCAGTGCTGGGTTTAGCGGGGGGAGATACAATGAGCAGTTCTTC
CDR3 protein: CSAGFSGGRYNEQFF
clone size: -
J gene: TRBJ2-1
CDR3 length: 15
V gene: TRBV20-1
D gene: TRBD2

CDR3 DNA: TGTGCCAGCAAGGCTCCAGGGGACCTCTATGGCTACACCTTC
CDR3 protein: CASKAPGDLYGYTF
clone size: many
J gene: TRBJ1-2
CDR3 length: 14
V gene: TRBV6-5
D gene: -

CDR3 DNA: TGCGCCAGCAGCTTGGCCCCGGGTTTGGGCTATGGCTACACCTTC
CDR3 protein: CASSLAPGLGYGYTF
clone size: few
J gene: TRBJ1-2
CDR3 length: 15
V gene: TRBV5-1
D gene: -

CDR3 DNA: TGTGCCAGCAGCCTCGAGAGCGGGACTGAAGCTTTCTTT
CDR3 protein: CASSLESGTEAFF
clone size: -
J gene: TRBJ1-1
CDR3 length: 13
V gene: TRBV7-2
D gene: -

CDR3 DNA: TGCAGTGCTAGAGATTTCACTAGCGGGGGAAAAGAGACCCAGTACTTC
CDR3 protein: CSARDFTSGGKETQYF
clone size: -
J gene: TRBJ2-5
CDR3 length: 16
V gene: TRBV20-1
D gene: TRBD2

CDR3 DNA: TGCAGTGCGTGGACAGAAGCCAAAAACATTCAGTACTTC
CDR3 protein: CSAWTEAKNIQYF
clone size: -
J gene: TRBJ2-4
CDR3 length: 13
V gene: TRBV20-1
D gene: -

CDR3 DNA: TGTGCCACCAGTGATATAGGAGAGACCCAGTACTTC
CDR3 protein: CATSDIGETQYF
clone size: -
J gene: TRBJ2-5
CDR3 length: 12
V gene: TRBV24-1
D gene: -

CDR3 DNA: TGCAGTGTCTCGAGGCCTGGGGGGCGTTATGAGCAGTTCTTC
CDR3 protein: CSVSRPGGRYEQFF
clone size: once
J gene: TRBJ2-1
CDR3 length: 14
V gene: TRBV20-1
D gene: -

CDR3 DNA: TGTGCCAGCAGGTCGACAGGGGTCCCTAATGAAAAACTGTTTTTT
CDR3 protein: CASRSTGVPNEKLFF
clone size: -
J gene: TRBJ1-4
CDR3 length: 15
V gene: TRBV12-3/TRBV12-4
D gene: TRBD1

CDR3 DNA: TGCGCCAGCAGCCAAGACAGGAGCATGAACACTGAAGCTTTCTTT
CDR3 protein: CASSQDRSMNTEAFF
clone size: -
J gene: TRBJ1-1
CDR3 length: 15
V gene: TRBV4-3
D gene: -

CDR3 DNA: TGTGCCAGCAGCCAAGATTACGGCACAGATACGCAGTATTTT
CDR3 protein: CASSQDYGTDTQYF
clone size: -
J gene: TRBJ2-3
CDR3 length: 14
V gene: TRBV3-1
D gene: -

CDR3 DNA: TGCGCCAGCAGCCAAAAAAGCCCAGCAGCGGGGTACACAGATACGCAGTATTTT
CDR3 protein: CASSQKSPAAGYTDTQYF
clone size: -
J gene: TRBJ2-3
CDR3 length: 18
V gene: TRBV4-1
D gene: TRBD2

CDR3 DNA: TGTGCCAGCAGTGATCCCAGGGATCCGAAAGAGACCCAGTACTTC
CDR3 protein: CASSDPRDPKETQYF
clone size: -
J gene: TRBJ2-5
CDR3 length: 15
V gene: TRBV6-1
D gene: -

CDR3 DNA: TGTGCCAGCAGTTCGGACAGGGATTTGCGCTACGAGCAGTACTTC
CDR3 protein: CASSSDRDLRYEQYF
clone size: -
J gene: TRBJ2-7
CDR3 length: 15
V gene: TRBV6-5
D gene: TRBD1

CDR3 DNA: TGCAGTGCTAGAGATAGCGTGGCCTGGTTAGGGAGCTACAATGAGCAGTACTTC
CDR3 protein: CSARDSVAWLGSYNEQYF
clone size: -
J gene: TRBJ2-7
CDR3 length: 18
V gene: TRBV20-1
D gene: -

CDR3 DNA: TGTGCCAGCAGTTACATGGCGACAATACAAGAGACCCAGTACTTC
CDR3 protein: CASSYMATIQETQYF
clone size: many
J gene: TRBJ2-5
CDR3 length: 15
V gene: TRBV6-6
D gene: -

CDR3 DNA: TGCGCCAGCAGCGAACAGGGGGAGAATGGCTACACCTTC
CDR3 protein: CASSEQGENGYTF
clone size: -
J gene: TRBJ1-2
CDR3 length: 13
V gene: TRBV5-1
D gene: TRBD1

CDR3 DNA: TGCAGTGCTAGTGGGGGGGCTAACCAAGAGACCCAGTACTTC
CDR3 protein: CSASGGANQETQYF
clone size: -
J gene: TRBJ2-5
CDR3 length: 14
V gene: TRBV20-1
D gene: -

CDR3 DNA: TGTGCCATCAGTGAGTCCGGACTAGCGGGTCCCTCCTACAATGAGCAGTTCTTC
CDR3 protein: CAISESGLAGPSYNEQFF
clone size: few
J gene: TRBJ2-1
CDR3 length: 18
V gene: TRBV10-3
D gene: TRBD2

CDR3 DNA: TGTGCCAGCAGCGATAGGACGCGGGAGCTGTTTTTT
CDR3 protein: CASSDRTRELFF
clone size: -
J gene: TRBJ2-2
CDR3 length: 12
V gene: TRBV5-4
D gene: -

CDR3 DNA: TGTGCCAGCAGAGGACGAGGCAGGTCCTACGAGCAGTACTTC
CDR3 protein: CASRGRGRSYEQYF
clone size: -
J gene: TRBJ2-7
CDR3 length: 14
V gene: TRBV6-5
D gene: -

CDR3 DNA: TGCAGTGCTAAAAGTCCGGGACAGGGTCGACTCACCGGTGAAGCTTTCTTT
CDR3 protein: CSAKSPGQGRLTGEAFF
clone size: -
J gene: TRBJ1-1
CDR3 length: 17
V gene: TRBV20-1
D gene: TRBD1

CDR3 DNA: TGTGCCAGCAGCTTTAACCGACAGGGGGGTTCACCCCTCCACTTT
CDR3 protein: CASSFNRQGGSPLHF
clone size: -
J gene: TRBJ1-6
CDR3 length: 15
V gene: TRBV7-9
D gene: TRBD1

CDR3 DNA: TGTGCCATCCGGGGTGGGGGCACAGATACGCAGTATTTT
CDR3 protein: CAIRGGGTDTQYF
clone size: few
J gene: TRBJ2-3
CDR3 length: 13
V gene: TRBV10-3
D gene: -

CDR3 DNA: TGTGCCACCAGCAATAACGGTGGTGATGAGCAGTTCTTC
CDR3 protein: CATSNNGGDEQFF
clone size: few
J gene: TRBJ2-1
CDR3 length: 13
V gene: TRBV15
D gene: -

CDR3 DNA: TGCAGTGTTCAATCCGGCGGAGTGTACTTC
CDR3 protein: CSVQSGGVYF
clone size: -
J gene: TRBJ2-7
CDR3 length: 10
V gene: TRBV20-1
D gene: -

CDR3 DNA: TGTGCCAGCAGTGACGGGGTGAGCAATGAGCAGTTCTTC
CDR3 protein: CASSDGVSNEQFF
clone size: -
J gene: TRBJ2-1
CDR3 length: 13
V gene: TRBV6-2/TRBV6-3
D gene: -

CDR3 DNA: TGTGCCAGCACCAAGGGGTTAAGCAATCAGCCCCAGCATTTT
CDR3 protein: CASTKGLSNQPQHF
clone size: few
J gene: TRBJ1-5
CDR3 length: 14
V gene: TRBV7-2
D gene: -

CDR3 DNA: TGTGCCAGCAGCCGGCCGGGGAGGGCGGACGAGCAGTACTTC
CDR3 protein: CASSRPGRADEQYF
clone size: -
J gene: TRBJ2-7
CDR3 length: 14
V gene: TRBV5-6
D gene: TRBD2

CDR3 DNA: TGTGCCAGCAGCCTGAACACTAACTATGGCTACACCTTC
CDR3 protein: CASSLNTNYGYTF
clone size: -
J gene: TRBJ1-2
CDR3 length: 13
V gene: TRBV3-1
D gene: -

CDR3 DNA: TGCAGTGCTAGTGCTAGCGGGAGGTATGAGCAGTTCTTC
CDR3 protein: CSASASGRYEQFF
clone size: -
J gene: TRBJ2-1
CDR3 length: 13
V gene: TRBV20-1
D gene: TRBD2

CDR3 DNA: TGCAGCGTTTGCGACCCGGGACAGGGTCACTACGAGCAGTACTTC
CDR3 protein: CSVCDPGQGHYEQYF
clone size: many
J gene: TRBJ2-7
CDR3 length: 15
V gene: TRBV29-1
D gene: TRBD1

CDR3 DNA: TGTGCCTGCAGACTAGCGGGAGATGGTGAGCAGTTCTTC
CDR3 protein: CACRLAGDGEQFF
clone size: few
J gene: TRBJ2-1
CDR3 length: 13
V gene: TRBV30
D gene: TRBD2

CDR3 DNA: TGCAGTGCTAGGGCGGCCGGGACAGGGTTTGGCTACACCTTC
CDR3 protein: CSARAAGTGFGYTF
clone size: -
J gene: TRBJ1-2
CDR3 length: 14
V gene: TRBV20-1
D gene: TRBD1

CDR3 DNA: TGTGCCAGCAGCAGCTTTGGGCTAGGGTCACCCCTCCACTTT
CDR3 protein: CASSSFGLGSPLHF
clone size: few
J gene: TRBJ1-6
CDR3 length: 14
V gene: TRBV7-9
D gene: -

CDR3 DNA: TGCAGCGTTTTACAGGGGCAGGAGAATGGCTACACCTTC
CDR3 protein: CSVLQGQENGYTF
clone size: few
J gene: TRBJ1-2
CDR3 length: 13
V gene: TRBV29-1
D gene: TRBD1

CDR3 DNA: TGTGCCAGCAGCTGGGCTACCGGGACAGGGGGAAGCGAGCAGTACTTC
CDR3 protein: CASSWATGTGGSEQYF
clone size: -
J gene: TRBJ2-7
CDR3 length: 16
V gene: TRBV7-2
D gene: TRBD1

CDR3 DNA: TGTGCCCCCCCTCCTGGAGGGAGCTACAATGAGCAGTTCTTC
CDR3 protein: CAPPPGGSYNEQFF
clone size: -
J gene: TRBJ2-1
CDR3 length: 14
V gene: TRBV9
D gene: -

CDR3 DNA: TGTGCCAGCAGCTTAGTGGCTAGCGGGAGGGCCAGGTTCTTC
CDR3 protein: CASSLVASGRARFF
clone size: -
J gene: TRBJ2-1
CDR3 length: 14
V gene: TRBV7-2
D gene: TRBD2

CDR3 DNA: TGCAGTGCTTATGGGAGAAACACAGATACGCAGTATTTT
CDR3 protein: CSAYGRNTDTQYF
clone size: -
J gene: TRBJ2-3
CDR3 length: 13
V gene: TRBV20-1
D gene: -

CDR3 DNA: TGCAGTGCTAGTGCTAGATCCGGCCTGGCGGGAGAGCAGTTCTTC
CDR3 protein: CSASARSGLAGEQFF
clone size: -
J gene: TRBJ2-1
CDR3 length: 15
V gene: TRBV20-1
D gene: -

CDR3 DNA: TGCAGCGCCTTGTCGTCAACCTACGAGCAGTACTTC
CDR3 protein: CSALSSTYEQYF
clone size: few
J gene: TRBJ2-7
CDR3 length: 12
V gene: TRBV29-1
D gene: -

CDR3 DNA: TGTGCCAGCAGCCCGAGCGGGGCCCGGTCAGATACGCAGTATTTT
CDR3 protein: CASSPSGARSDTQYF
clone size: few
J gene: TRBJ2-3
CDR3 length: 15
V gene: TRBV7-3
D gene: TRBD2

CDR3 DNA: TGCGCCAGCAGCGATCGGACAGGGGTCTACGAGCAGTACTTC
CDR3 protein: CASSDRTGVYEQYF
clone size: -
J gene: TRBJ2-7
CDR3 length: 14
V gene: TRBV5-1
D gene: TRBD1

CDR3 DNA: TGCGCCAGCAGCTCGGACAGGCCGTATAATTCACCCCTCCACTTT
CDR3 protein: CASSSDRPYNSPLHF
clone size: -
J gene: TRBJ1-6
CDR3 length: 15
V gene: TRBV5-1
D gene: TRBD1

CDR3 DNA: TGTGCCAGCAGTCAGCGAACTAGCGGGGCGGAGACCCAGTACTTC
CDR3 protein: CASSQRTSGAETQYF
clone size: -
J gene: TRBJ2-5
CDR3 length: 15
V gene: TRBV2
D gene: TRBD2

CDR3 DNA: TGTGCCAGCAGTTACTCGACGGTCTATGCAGATACGCAGTATTTT
CDR3 protein: CASSYSTVYADTQYF
clone size: -
J gene: TRBJ2-3
CDR3 length: 15
V gene: TRBV6-5
D gene: -

CDR3 DNA: TGTGCCAGCAGCGTAGAGGAAGGGTTATACGAGCAGTACTTC
CDR3 protein: CASSVEEGLYEQYF
clone size: -
J gene: TRBJ2-7
CDR3 length: 14
V gene: TRBV9
D gene: -

CDR3 DNA: TGTGCCAGCAGCTTAGCGAGCAGACAGGGTGTCTCACCCCTCCACTTT
CDR3 protein: CASSLASRQGVSPLHF
clone size: few
J gene: TRBJ1-6
CDR3 length: 16
V gene: TRBV7-2
D gene: TRBD1

CDR3 DNA: TGTGCCAGCAGTAGCGTGGGTGAGCAGTTCTTC
CDR3 protein: CASSSVGEQFF
clone size: -
J gene: TRBJ2-1
CDR3 length: 11
V gene: TRBV2
D gene: -

CDR3 DNA: TGCAGTGCTAGGGTAGCGGGAGCCTACGCAGATACGCAGTATTTT
CDR3 protein: CSARVAGAYADTQYF
clone size: -
J gene: TRBJ2-3
CDR3 length: 15
V gene: TRBV20-1
D gene: TRBD2

CDR3 DNA: TGCGCCAGCAGCTTGAACACAGCGAACACTGAAGCTTTCTTT
CDR3 protein: CASSLNTANTEAFF
clone size: -
J gene: TRBJ1-1
CDR3 length: 14
V gene: TRBV5-1
D gene: -

CDR3 DNA: TGTGCCAGCAGTGAAGCGCTTACTAGCAGGGGGAGAAATACGCAGTATTTT
CDR3 protein: CASSEALTSRGRNTQYF
clone size: -
J gene: TRBJ2-3
CDR3 length: 17
V gene: TRBV2
D gene: -

CDR3 DNA: TGTGCCAGCTGCCGGGACAGGGGCGATGAGCAGTACTTC
CDR3 protein: CASCRDRGDEQYF
clone size: -
J gene: TRBJ2-7
CDR3 length: 13
V gene: TRBV6-2/TRBV6-3
D gene: TRBD1

CDR3 DNA: TGTGCCCTCGGTAGCAGGCAGACCCAGTACTTC
CDR3 protein: CALGSRQTQYF
clone size: -
J gene: TRBJ2-5
CDR3 length: 11
V gene: TRBV7-9
D gene: -

CDR3 DNA: TGTGCCAGCAGAACTCGACTAGCGGGGTTAGGGACAGATACGCAGTATTTT
CDR3 protein: CASRTRLAGLGTDTQYF
clone size: -
J gene: TRBJ2-3
CDR3 length: 17
V gene: TRBV28
D gene: TRBD2

CDR3 DNA: TGTGCCAGCAGCGCCACCGGGACTCCGAACGTTGAGCAGTACTTC
CDR3 protein: CASSATGTPNVEQYF
clone size: -
J gene: TRBJ2-7
CDR3 length: 15
V gene: TRBV9
D gene: -

CDR3 DNA: TGCAGTATCATTCGGACAGGAAGAGATACGCAGTATTTT
CDR3 protein: CSIIRTGRDTQYF
clone size: few
J gene: TRBJ2-3
CDR3 length: 13
V gene: TRBV20-1
D gene: TRBD1

CDR3 DNA: TGTGCCAGCAGCTTAGTGGGACGGGCTAACACTGAAGCTTTCTTT
CDR3 protein: CASSLVGRANTEAFF
clone size: -
J gene: TRBJ1-1
CDR3 length: 15
V gene: TRBV7-8
D gene: -

CDR3 DNA: TGCGCCAGCAGCCAAGGGCTCACGGATGAGCAGTACTTC
CDR3 protein: CASSQGLTDEQYF
clone size: -
J gene: TRBJ2-7
CDR3 length: 13
V gene: TRBV4-3
D gene: -